The clone carrying this TCR beta chain was counted between two and nine times. Its antigen is unidentified. Libraries of TCR beta came from quantitative 5'-RACE with molecular barcodes. TCRdb ran MiXCR on the 5' RACE reads and lists one entry per CDR3 protein. The sample holds a few hundred thousand distinct CDR3 sequences, about 9.9% seen once. This specimen belongs to a study of CD8 T cells in ankylosing spondylitis. General study results and limits: Eight or nine highly homologous variants formed a TCR beta motif that appeared characteristic of ankylosing spondylitis blood. Clones linked to the disease showed a CD8+ phenotype. They occurred at relatively low frequencies in peripheral blood.

With 5 bases removed from V and 4 bases from J, the gap between germline ends came to 18 bases. CDR1 is SGHTA and CDR2 is FQGNSA in the germline V gene. This CDR3 spans 16 amino acids. This clonotype originated in a female donor with ankylosing spondylitis or in good health (not recorded which). The rearrangement uses TRBV7-2 and TRBJ2-1; D gene unclear. Input material: blood, either unsorted or a sorted T cell fraction (not recorded which). The CDR3 nucleotides are TGTGCCAGCAGCCCCTTTAGAGGTGGGGTATACAATGAGCAGTTCTTC. Protein sequence: CASSPFRGGVYNEQFF.